Shown below are 27 T cell receptor beta chains from a single sample sequenced in a study of blood T cell repertoires in COVID-19. Here immunoSEQ multiplex PCR was the method, and the copy in TCRdb shows in-frame clones only, minus some. The sample has almost 200,000 clones, roughly 77% seen once. The sample taken for sequencing was peripheral blood. The receptors here all came from a woman aged 40 to 49 with COVID-19, enrolled during active disease.

The rearrangement joins TRBV12-5 to TRBJ2-2; TRBD1 agrees at 7 bases. Trimming took 0 bases from V and 2 from J; bases not matched to a gene: 6. CDR3 length: 17 amino acids. Germline lookup yields CDR1 LGHNT and CDR2 FRNRAP. The CDR3 region has the DNA TGTGCTAGTGGTTTGGTAGGAAGGGGGCCAAACACCGGGGAGCTGTTTTTT. Encoded protein: CASGLVGRGPNTGELFF.

As DNA, the CDR3 is TGTGCCAGCAGCTTGGGACAGTACAATCAGCCCCAGCATTTT. Translated, it gives CASSLGQYNQPQHF. This chain joins TRBV5-6 and TRBJ1-5; D is perhaps TRBD1 (5 bases). V lost 0 bases and J 3 bases, leaving 7 bases between the germline ends. The CDR3 is 14 residues long. Germline V gene data show CDR1 as SGHDT and CDR2 as YYEEEE.

This rearrangement joins TRBV5-5 to TRBJ2-7, with D possibly being TRBD1 (5 bases). Germline V gene data show CDR1 as SGHKS and CDR2 as YYEKEE (reference sequence). V lost 5 bases and J 0 bases, leaving 15 bases between the germline ends. This CDR3 comprises 15 residues. The CDR3 region is CASRTTGRASYEQYF. CDR3 sequence (DNA): TGTGCCAGCAGGACCACAGGCAGGGCCTCCTACGAGCAGTACTTC.

This clone was found a few times. CDR3 DNA: TGCGCCAGCAGCCAAGATCCAGGGATGGCGAATGAGCAGTTCTTC. It codes for CASSQDPGMANEQFF. The chain recombines TRBV4-1 with TRBJ2-1; TRBD1 might be the D (5 bases). V lost 0 bases, J lost 7 bases, and 13 bases lay in between. This CDR3 has 15 residues. Germline CDR1 reads MGHRA; CDR2 reads YSYEKL.

The chain is built from TRBV15 and TRBJ1-1, with a tentative D call TRBD1 (5 bases). V lost 4 bases, J lost 0 bases, and 21 bases lay in between. The CDR3 sequence is 18 residues long. Germline V gives CDR1 LNHNV, CDR2 YYDKDF (reference sequence). The CDR3 is CATSNRRGHMPMNTEAFF. The CDR3, as DNA: TGTGCCACCAGCAATCGCCGAGGACATATGCCGATGAACACTGAAGCTTTCTTT.

The chain joins TRBV3-1 (or the pseudogene TRBV3-2) to TRBJ1-1; 8 bases agree with TRBD1. CDR3 length: 13 residues. Unmatched junction bases numbered 3, after V lost 4 bases and J lost 5 bases. Germline values: CDR1 LGHDT, CDR2 YNNKEL (reference sequence). CDR3 in amino acids: CASSLTGVTEAFF. CDR3 in DNA: TGTGCCAGCAGCCTGACAGGGGTAACTGAAGCTTTCTTT.

The chain uses TRBV29-1 and TRBJ1-1; D is unresolved. The V gene lost 7 bases and the J gene lost 4 bases, with 19 bases spanning the gap. The germline CDR1 and CDR2 sequences are SQVTM and ANQGSEA. The CDR3 has 14 residues. The CDR3 DNA sequence: TGCAGCGCTGACGTCCTCGCAATGGCCACTGAAGCTTTCTTT. It yields the protein CSADVLAMATEAFF.

The J gene is TRBJ2-1, the V gene TRBV12-3 or TRBV12-4, with TRBD1 as a possible D gene (6 bases). The CDR3 has 13 amino acids. The V end lost 5 bases, the J end lost 5 bases, and 10 bases lay between the germline ends. CDR3 sequence: CASSRTENNEQFF. Here the CDR3 DNA reads TGTGCCAGCAGTAGGACAGAAAACAATGAGCAGTTCTTC.

The rearrangement links TRBV7-3 to TRBJ2-5, with D possibly TRBD1 on 6 matching bases. The CDR3 covers 13 residues. From germline, CDR1 is SGHTA and CDR2 FQGTGA. V was pared by 6 bases and J by 0 bases, with 8 bases between. The CDR3 DNA follows: TGTGCCAGCAGGCGGACAGACCAAGAGACCCAGTACTTC. It yields the protein CASRRTDQETQYF.

The chain uses TRBV27 and TRBJ1-2; D not certain. V gave up 6 bases and J gave up 0 bases, with 8 bases separating them. CDR3 length equals 13 residues. Per the germline V gene, CDR1 is MNHEY and CDR2 is SMNVEV (reference sequence). CDR3 sequence: CASRFTANYGYTF. The CDR3 DNA reads TGTGCCAGCAGATTTACAGCTAACTATGGCTACACCTTC.

This clone has a handful of counts. The V gene is TRBV10-3, the J gene TRBJ1-5; TRBD1 aligns across 7 bases. Losses at the gene ends were 11 bases for V and 4 bases for J; bases not matched to a gene: 8. This CDR3 spans 13 amino acids. Germline CDR1 reads ENHRY; CDR2 reads SYGVKD. CDR3 nucleotides: TGTGCCTCCCATTTGGGACAGAATCAGCCCCAGCATTTT. Its protein is CASHLGQNQPQHF.

The V gene is TRBV28, the J gene TRBJ2-4, with 8 positions matching TRBD1. The CDR3 extends over 15 amino acids. In germline, CDR1 is MDHEN, CDR2 SYDVKM. The junction had 10 bases not matched to a gene; V was cut back by 5 bases and J by 7 bases. CDR3 loop: CASSGAGQGGNIQYF. In DNA, the CDR3 is TGTGCCAGCAGTGGAGCTGGACAGGGCGGGAACATTCAGTACTTC.

This clone has only one observation. The CDR3 coding sequence is TGTGCCAGCAGCTTGGGGACAGGGCGCGAAAAACTGTTTTTT. Its translation is CASSLGTGREKLFF. The chain carries TRBV5-8 and TRBJ1-4, with TRBD1 matching over 8 bases. V gave up 0 bases and J gave up 8 bases; unmatched junction bases: 3. The length of the CDR3 is 14 residues. Germline V CDR1 and CDR2: SGHTS, YDEGEE.

The chain couples TRBV10-2 to TRBJ1-3, with no clear D. Trimming left V 2 bases short and J 0 bases short, with 5 bases between. Germline V gene sequence: CDR1 WSHSY, CDR2 SAAADI. The CDR3 is 14 residues long. The CDR3 bases are TGCGCCAGCAGTGAGGTCCGCTCTGGAAACACCATATATTTT. Translation gives CASSEVRSGNTIYF.

V is TRBV5-6 and J is TRBJ2-7, with D possibly being TRBD1 (6 bases). Trimming shortened V by 3 bases and J by 0 bases, and 7 bases separated the two germline ends. The CDR3 is made up of 13 amino acids. Per germline, CDR1 SGHDT and CDR2 YYEEEE. For the CDR3, the DNA is TGTGCCAGCAGCTCACAGGGCTCCTACGAGCAGTACTTC. Protein sequence: CASSSQGSYEQYF.

This chain connects TRBV5-1 to TRBJ2-7; 9 bases match TRBD1. The CDR3 length is 15 residues. J was trimmed by 5 bases and V by 0 bases; bases with no gene match: 6. Germline assignment: CDR1 SGHRS and CDR2 YFSETQ. CDR3 nucleotide sequence: TGCGCCAGCAGCTTGGCCGCGACAGGGGGGGACGAGCAGTACTTC. Translating gives CASSLAATGGDEQYF.

This clone came up once. The chain has TRBV5-4 and TRBJ2-2; D perhaps matches TRBD2 (6 bases). Trimming removed 1 base at V and 3 bases at J, with 13 bases between. CDR1 and CDR2 from the germline V gene are SGHNT and YYREEE (reference sequence). The CDR3 has 16 amino acids. The CDR3: CASSLTGGGHTGELFF. CDR3 in DNA: TGTGCCAGCAGCTTGACCGGGGGTGGACACACCGGGGAGCTGTTTTTT.

The chain uses TRBV24-1 and TRBJ2-1; TRBD2 aligns across 7 bases. This CDR3 is built from 15 residues. V shed 9 bases, J shed 0 bases, and the junction held 7 bases outside the gene matches. Germline assignment: CDR1 KGHDR and CDR2 SFDVKD. In DNA, the CDR3 is TGTGCCACCGCGCGAGGGAGGGGCTCCTACAATGAGCAGTTCTTC. Encoded protein: CATARGRGSYNEQFF.

The rearrangement links TRBV19 to TRBJ2-7; 7 bases are a match to TRBD1. The germline V gene has CDR1 LNHDA and CDR2 SQIVND (reference sequence). Unmatched junction bases numbered 8, after V lost 6 bases and J lost 6 bases. This CDR3 comprises 13 residues. In nucleotides, the CDR3 is TGTGCCAGTAGCAGAACAAACAGGGGCGAGCAGTACTTC. Protein product: CASSRTNRGEQYF.

The V gene is TRBV3-1 (or the pseudogene TRBV3-2), the J gene TRBJ2-1; D remains unclear. V dropped 0 bases and J dropped 9 bases, with 9 bases sitting between them. In germline, CDR1 is LGHDT, CDR2 YNNKEL (reference sequence). The CDR3 consists of 13 residues. The CDR3 protein is CASSQEIPREQFF. The CDR3 DNA is TGTGCCAGCAGCCAAGAAATCCCCCGTGAGCAGTTCTTC.

The rearrangement joins TRBV7-3 to TRBJ1-2; 7 nucleotides match TRBD1. The germline CDR1 and CDR2 sequences are SGHTA and FQGTGA. The CDR3 runs 15 residues. V shed 0 bases and J 5 bases; nucleotides not matched to a gene: 6. The CDR3: CASSLTIDREYGYTF. The CDR3 DNA reads TGTGCCAGCAGCTTAACGATCGACAGGGAATATGGCTACACCTTC.

This clone was counted only a few times. This chain uses TRBV4-2 with TRBJ2-3; 9 bases agree with TRBD2. The CDR3 is made up of 16 amino acids. After removal of 4 bases from V and 4 bases from J, the junction contained 9 bases not matched to a gene. The V gene's germline CDR1 is LGHNA and CDR2 YNFKEQ. CDR3 nucleotides: TGTGCCAGCAGCCGGGGGGGTAGCGGGAGTGCAGATACGCAGTATTTT. Translating gives CASSRGGSGSADTQYF.

This clone was counted a few times. V gene TRBV6-5 combines with J gene TRBJ2-7, with D perhaps matching TRBD1 (8 bases). Trimming removed 8 bases from V and 2 bases from J, with 16 bases in between. CDR1 is MNHEY, CDR2 SVGAGI, per germline. This CDR3 is 14 amino acids long. CDR3 nucleotide sequence: TGTGCCAGCGGGGGGGCAGGGGGCCCCTACGAGCAGTACTTC. Translated, it gives CASGGAGGPYEQYF.

The chain recombines TRBV11-2 with TRBJ2-2, with D perhaps matching TRBD2 (5 bases). V lost 3 bases to trimming and J lost 8 bases, with 7 bases between them. This CDR3 is built from 12 residues. CDR1 is SGHAT and CDR2 is FQNNGV in the germline V gene. As DNA, the CDR3 is TGTGCCAGCAGCTTTTCGGGGGGGGAGCTGTTTTTT. It codes for CASSFSGGELFF. Looking up the rest from reference TRBV11-2 and TRBJ2-2 gives the full variable domain: EAGVAQSPRYKIIEKRQSVAFWCNPISGHATLYWYQQILGQGPKLLIQFQNNGVVDDSQLPKDRFSAERLKGVDSTLKIQPAKLEDSAVYLCASSFSGGELFFGEGSRLTVL.

The chain employs TRBV29-1 and TRBJ2-5; D gene ambiguous. The CDR3 runs to 11 residues. V dropped 6 bases and J dropped 5 bases, with 10 bases sitting between them. CDR1 and CDR2 from the germline V gene are SQVTM and ANQGSEA. CDR3 sequence (DNA): TGCAGCGTGGCCGAAACGGAGACCCAGTACTTC. Residues: CSVAETETQYF.

The V and J genes are TRBV30 and TRBJ1-1; possibly TRBD1 for D (5 bases). This CDR3 has 11 amino acids. Germline CDR1 is GTSNPN and CDR2 is SVGIG (reference sequence). Trimming shortened V by 2 bases and J by 6 bases, and 7 bases separated the two germline ends. The CDR3 DNA follows: TGTGCCTGGAGTCAAGGGGCTGAAGCTTTCTTT. Its protein product is CAWSQGAEAFF.

This chain links TRBV21-1 with TRBJ1-2. TRBV21-1 corresponds to a pseudogene. This CDR3 is built from 13 residues. The CDR3 spells CASMVGGRYGYTF. The DNA of the CDR3 is TGTGCCAGCATGGTGGGGGGTAGATATGGCTACACCTTC.